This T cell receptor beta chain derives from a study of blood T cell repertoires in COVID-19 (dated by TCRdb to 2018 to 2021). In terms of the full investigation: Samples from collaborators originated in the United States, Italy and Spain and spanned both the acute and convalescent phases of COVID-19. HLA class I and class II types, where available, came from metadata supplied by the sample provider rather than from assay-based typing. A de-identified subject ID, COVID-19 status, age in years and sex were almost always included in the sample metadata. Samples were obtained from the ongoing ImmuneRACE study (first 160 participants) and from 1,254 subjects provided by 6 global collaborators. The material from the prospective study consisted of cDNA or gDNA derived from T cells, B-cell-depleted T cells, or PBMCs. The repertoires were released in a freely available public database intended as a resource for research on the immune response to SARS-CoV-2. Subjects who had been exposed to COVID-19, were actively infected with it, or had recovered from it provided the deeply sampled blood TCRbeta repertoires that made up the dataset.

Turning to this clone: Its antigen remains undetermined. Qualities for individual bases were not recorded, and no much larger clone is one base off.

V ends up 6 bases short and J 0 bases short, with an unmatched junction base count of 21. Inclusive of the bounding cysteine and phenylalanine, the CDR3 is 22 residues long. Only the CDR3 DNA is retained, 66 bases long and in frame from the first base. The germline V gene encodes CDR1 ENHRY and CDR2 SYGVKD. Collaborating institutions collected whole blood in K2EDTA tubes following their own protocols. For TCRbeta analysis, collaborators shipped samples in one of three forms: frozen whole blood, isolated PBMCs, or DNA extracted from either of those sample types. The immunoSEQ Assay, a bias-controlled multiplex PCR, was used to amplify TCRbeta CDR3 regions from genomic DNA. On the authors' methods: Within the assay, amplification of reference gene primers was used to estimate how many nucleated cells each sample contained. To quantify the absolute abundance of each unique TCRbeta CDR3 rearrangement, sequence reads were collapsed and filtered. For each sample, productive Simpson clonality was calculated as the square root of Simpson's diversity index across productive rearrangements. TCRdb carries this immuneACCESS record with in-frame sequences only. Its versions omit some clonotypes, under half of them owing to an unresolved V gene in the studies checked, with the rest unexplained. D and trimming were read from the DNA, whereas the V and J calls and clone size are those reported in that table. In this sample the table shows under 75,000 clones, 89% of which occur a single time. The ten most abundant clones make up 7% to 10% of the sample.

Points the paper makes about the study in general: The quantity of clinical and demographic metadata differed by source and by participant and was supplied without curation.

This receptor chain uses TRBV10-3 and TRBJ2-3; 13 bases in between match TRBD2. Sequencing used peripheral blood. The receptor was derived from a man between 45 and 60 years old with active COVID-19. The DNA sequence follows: TGTGCCATCAGCCTCAGGGGGCCTCGGACTAGCGGGGGCCCGAGTAGCACAGATACGCAGTATTTT. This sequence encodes CAISLRGPRTSGGPSSTDTQYF.